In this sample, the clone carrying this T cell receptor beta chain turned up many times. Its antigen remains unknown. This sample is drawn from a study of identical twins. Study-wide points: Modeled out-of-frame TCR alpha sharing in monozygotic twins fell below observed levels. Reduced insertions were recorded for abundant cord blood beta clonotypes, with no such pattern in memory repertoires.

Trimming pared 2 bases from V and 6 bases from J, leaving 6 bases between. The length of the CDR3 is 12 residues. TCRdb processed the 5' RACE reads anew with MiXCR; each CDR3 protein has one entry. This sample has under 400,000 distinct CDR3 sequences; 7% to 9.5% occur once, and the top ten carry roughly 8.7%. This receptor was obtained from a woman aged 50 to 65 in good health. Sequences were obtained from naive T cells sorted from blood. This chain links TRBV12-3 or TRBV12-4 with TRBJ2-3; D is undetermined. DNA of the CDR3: TGTGCCAGCAGTTTATTGTCGGATACGCAGTATTTT. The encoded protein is CASSLLSDTQYF.